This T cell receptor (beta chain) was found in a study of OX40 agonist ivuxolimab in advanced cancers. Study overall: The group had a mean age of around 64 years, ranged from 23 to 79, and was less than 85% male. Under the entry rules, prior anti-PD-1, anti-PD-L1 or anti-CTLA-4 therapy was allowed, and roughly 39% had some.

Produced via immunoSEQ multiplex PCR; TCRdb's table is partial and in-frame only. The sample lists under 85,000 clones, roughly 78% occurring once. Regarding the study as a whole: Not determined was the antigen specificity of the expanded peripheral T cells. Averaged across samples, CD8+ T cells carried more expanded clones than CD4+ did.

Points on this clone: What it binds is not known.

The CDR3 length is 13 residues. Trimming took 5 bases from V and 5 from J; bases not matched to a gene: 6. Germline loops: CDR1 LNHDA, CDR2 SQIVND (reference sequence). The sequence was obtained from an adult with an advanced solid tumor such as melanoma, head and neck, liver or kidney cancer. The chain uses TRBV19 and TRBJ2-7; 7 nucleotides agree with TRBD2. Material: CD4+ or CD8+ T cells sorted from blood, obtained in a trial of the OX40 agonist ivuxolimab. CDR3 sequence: CASSYGAGDEQYF. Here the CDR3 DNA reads TGTGCCAGTAGTTACGGGGCGGGGGACGAGCAGTACTTC.